This T cell receptor beta chain emerged from a study of monozygotic twins with inflammatory bowel disease. TCRdb re-called the 5' RACE reads, yielding one record per CDR3 amino acid sequence without DNA. Seen in this sample are 330,000 or so distinct CDR3 sequences; the ten most common clones hold 2% to 2.5%. The CDR3 has 13 amino acids. Germline lookup yields CDR1 SGHTA and CDR2 FQGNSA. Whole blood, unsorted for T cells, was the source of total RNA. J is TRBJ1-1 and V is TRBV7-2; TCRdb lists TRBD1, though no DNA is available to test this call. Sequencing used blood. The origin of this receptor is a human donor with ulcerative colitis or Crohn's disease, or a healthy co-twin of an affected twin (not recorded which). The CDR3 here is CASSSQGFTEAFF. The full variable domain, in which reference TRBV7-2 and TRBJ1-1 provide the parts outside the CDR3, is GAGVSQSPSNKVTEKGKDVELRCDPISGHTALYWYRQSLGQGLEFLIYFQGNSAPDKSGLPSDRFSAERTGGSVSTLTIQRTQQEDSAVYLCASSSQGFTEAFFGQGTRLTVV.